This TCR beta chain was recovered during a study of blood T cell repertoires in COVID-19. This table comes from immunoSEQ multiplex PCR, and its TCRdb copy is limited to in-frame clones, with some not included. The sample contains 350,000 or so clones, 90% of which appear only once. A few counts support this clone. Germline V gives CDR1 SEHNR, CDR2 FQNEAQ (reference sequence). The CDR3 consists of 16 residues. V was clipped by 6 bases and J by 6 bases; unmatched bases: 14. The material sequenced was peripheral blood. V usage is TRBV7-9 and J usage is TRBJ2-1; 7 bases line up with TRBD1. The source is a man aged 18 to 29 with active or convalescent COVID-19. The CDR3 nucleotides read TGTGCCAGCAGTCTACGGACAGGCCGATCGGGCAATGAGCAGTTCTTC. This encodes CASSLRTGRSGNEQFF.